The subject of this entry is one T cell receptor beta chain. These data belong to a study of blood T cell repertoires in COVID-19. In the study overall: Nucleic acid was either cDNA or gDNA, and it came from T cells, B-cell-depleted T cells, or PBMCs.

Data came from immunoSEQ multiplex PCR; TCRdb stores just in-frame clones and leaves some out. The profile shows some 240,000 clones, around 85% of them singletons. The V and J ends lost 6 bases and 6 bases respectively, with 17 bases between them. The CDR3 has 14 residues. Germline V lookup: CDR1 LNHDA, CDR2 SQIVND (reference sequence). Sample: PBMCs or T cells enriched from blood (not recorded which). This clonotype was obtained from a woman in her thirties or forties with acute COVID-19. The chain joins TRBV19 to TRBJ1-1; D may be TRBD1 (6 bases). The CDR3 sequence is CASRDVNRVAEAFF. CDR3 nucleotide sequence: TGTGCCAGTAGAGACGTTAACAGGGTAGCTGAAGCTTTCTTT. The variable domain in full, with the rest retrieved from reference TRBV19 and TRBJ1-1, is DGGITQSPKYLFRKEGQNVTLSCEQNLNHDAMYWYRQDPGQGLRLIYYSQIVNDFQKGDIAEGYSVSREKKESFPLTVTSAQKNPTAFYLCASRDVNRVAEAFFGQGTRLTVV.